The 9 T cell receptor beta chains in this list originate from one sample, sequenced in a study of neoadjuvant anti-PD-1 for oral cavity cancer (dated by TCRdb to the early 2020s). Libraries were made using the immunoSEQ multiplex PCR assay. TCRdb retrieved this table from immuneACCESS and kept in-frame rearrangements only. Not all clones are present; in checked studies, unresolved V genes account for under half, and no reason is known for the remainder. The sample table contains 16,000 or so clones; only one count was recorded for roughly three fifths of them. The ten largest clones take up over 2.5% of the sample. The meaning of the sample's time point label: before neoadjuvant nivolumab. The material sequenced was PBMCs, taken before nivolumab (anti-PD-1) treatment. The receptors come from a person between 40 and 85 years old with oral cavity squamous cell carcinoma.

This chain links TRBV6-1 with TRBJ1-5, with 12 bases fitting TRBD1. The germline V gene encodes CDR1 MNHNS and CDR2 SASEGT. J was trimmed by 0 bases and V by 4 bases; bases with no gene match: 7. CDR3 length: 18 amino acids. CDR3 coding DNA: TGTGCCAGCAGTGGGGGACAGGGGGCAATTCGTAGCAATCAGCCCCAGCATTTT. Translated: CASSGGQGAIRSNQPQHF.

The chain carries TRBV11-2 and TRBJ1-3; D is perhaps TRBD1 (5 bases). Germline V gene sequence: CDR1 SGHAT, CDR2 FQNNGV. CDR3 size: 13 residues. V lost 1 base to trimming and J lost 7 bases, with 8 bases between them. CDR3 DNA: TGTGCCAGCAGCTTAGGGACACTCAACACCATATATTTT. It specifies CASSLGTLNTIYF.

This chain links TRBV10-3 with TRBJ2-3; tentatively, D is TRBD2 (6 bases). V was trimmed by 8 bases and J by 6 bases, leaving 18 bases between them. The germline V gene has CDR1 ENHRY and CDR2 SYGVKD. The CDR3 runs 14 residues. CDR3 loop: CAIRDLNSLDTQYF. CDR3 bases: TGTGCCATCCGGGACTTAAACTCACTCGATACGCAGTATTTT.

This clone was detected only once. The CDR3, as DNA: TGTGCCACCCGGCAGGACTCCTACGAGCAGTACTTC. It codes for CATRQDSYEQYF. The rearrangement joins TRBV25-1 to TRBJ2-7; no firm D call. This CDR3 has 12 amino acids. Germline CDR1 MGHDK, CDR2 SYGVNS. With 10 bases removed from V and 0 bases from J, the gap between germline ends came to 10 bases.

The chain is built from TRBV9 and TRBJ2-1; D unresolved. The CDR3 has 15 residues. CDR1 SGDLS and CDR2 YYNGEE come from the germline V gene. Trimming cost V 0 bases and J 8 bases, with 15 bases left between them. CDR3 loop: CASSVGVSFSYEQFF. CDR3 DNA sequence: TGTGCCAGCAGCGTAGGGGTATCCTTCTCGTATGAGCAGTTCTTC.

V is TRBV6-1 and J is TRBJ1-3; no reliable D call. There are 15 residues in the CDR3. The germline CDR1 and CDR2 sequences are MNHNS and SASEGT. Trimming removed 1 base at V and 0 bases at J, with 7 bases between. The CDR3 loop reads CASSEEESSGNTIYF. DNA for the CDR3: TGTGCCAGCAGTGAAGAAGAGAGCTCTGGAAACACCATATATTTT.

This clone was seen more than once but under ten times. The chain is built from TRBV5-1 and TRBJ2-3; TRBD1 matches at 7 bases. The CDR3 consists of 14 residues. With V trimmed by 7 bases and J by 3 bases, 8 bases remained unmatched. Per the germline V gene, CDR1 is SGHRS and CDR2 is YFSETQ. For the CDR3, the DNA is TGCGCCAGCGGACCGGGACAGAATACAGATACGCAGTATTTT. This translates into CASGPGQNTDTQYF.

The V and J genes are TRBV25-1 and TRBJ2-7, with D perhaps matching TRBD2 (6 bases). Germline loops: CDR1 MGHDK, CDR2 SYGVNS. The CDR3 consists of 11 residues. The V end lost 2 bases, the J end lost 12 bases, and 11 bases lay between the germline ends. The CDR3: CASSEMGGRYF. The CDR3 bases are TGTGCCAGCAGTGAAATGGGGGGACGGTACTTC.

The rearrangement joins TRBV6-6 to TRBJ2-1, with D perhaps TRBD2 (7 bases). V shed 1 base and J shed 7 bases, with 17 bases lying between them. Looked up from germline, CDR1 is MNHNY and CDR2 is SVGAGI (reference sequence). There are 16 residues in the CDR3. The CDR3 nucleotides are TGTGCCAGCAGTTACTTAAGGGGGGGGGAGGGAAATGAGCAGTTCTTC. Protein: CASSYLRGGEGNEQFF.